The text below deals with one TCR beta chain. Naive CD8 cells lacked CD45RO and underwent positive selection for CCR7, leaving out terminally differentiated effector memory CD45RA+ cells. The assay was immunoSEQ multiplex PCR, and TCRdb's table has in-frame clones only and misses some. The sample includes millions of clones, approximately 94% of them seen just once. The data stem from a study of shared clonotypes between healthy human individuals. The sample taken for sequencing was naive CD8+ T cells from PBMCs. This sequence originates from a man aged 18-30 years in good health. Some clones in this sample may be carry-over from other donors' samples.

The CDR3 coding sequence is TGTGCCAGCAGCACATCCCGTACTGAGACCCAGTACTTC. It yields the protein CASSTSRTETQYF. J is TRBJ2-5 and V is TRBV6-6; D remains unclear. Germline V gene lookup returns CDR1 MNHNY and CDR2 SVGAGI (reference sequence). V lost 6 bases and J lost 5, with 13 bases in between. The CDR3 spans 13 residues.